This T cell receptor beta chain comes out of a study of identical twins. Trimming cost V 5 bases and J 3 bases; bases outside gene matches: 7. The CDR3 loop spans 15 amino acids. On this clonotype itself: Its antigen is currently unknown.

In TCRdb, the 5' RACE reads were re-called with MiXCR into one record per CDR3 protein. The data contain 650,000 to 750,000 distinct CDR3 sequences, 20% to 25% of them singletons. Whole-study results and caveats: Excess low generation probability was seen in twin-shared out-of-frame alpha sequences.

A further study also used this sample, focusing on T cells expressing NK-cell markers. That report adds: TCR beta repertoires came from sorted CD3+CD56+NKG2C+, CD3+CD56+NKG2C- and CD3+CD56-NKG2C+ T cells. Within the sequenced cohort of eight donors, seven exhibited HCMV seropositivity and one was seronegative. A handful of donors had dominant NKG2C+ clonotypes that comprised about 1.0-8% of their CD8+ T cells.

This sequence was found in a woman between 18 and 30 years old in good health. The sequenced sample consisted of PBMCs. The chain recombines TRBV12-3 or TRBV12-4 with TRBJ2-1; 7 nucleotides match TRBD1. CDR3 DNA: TGTGCCAGCAGTCAGACAGGGCAAGGCTACAATGAGCAGTTCTTC. Translation gives CASSQTGQGYNEQFF.